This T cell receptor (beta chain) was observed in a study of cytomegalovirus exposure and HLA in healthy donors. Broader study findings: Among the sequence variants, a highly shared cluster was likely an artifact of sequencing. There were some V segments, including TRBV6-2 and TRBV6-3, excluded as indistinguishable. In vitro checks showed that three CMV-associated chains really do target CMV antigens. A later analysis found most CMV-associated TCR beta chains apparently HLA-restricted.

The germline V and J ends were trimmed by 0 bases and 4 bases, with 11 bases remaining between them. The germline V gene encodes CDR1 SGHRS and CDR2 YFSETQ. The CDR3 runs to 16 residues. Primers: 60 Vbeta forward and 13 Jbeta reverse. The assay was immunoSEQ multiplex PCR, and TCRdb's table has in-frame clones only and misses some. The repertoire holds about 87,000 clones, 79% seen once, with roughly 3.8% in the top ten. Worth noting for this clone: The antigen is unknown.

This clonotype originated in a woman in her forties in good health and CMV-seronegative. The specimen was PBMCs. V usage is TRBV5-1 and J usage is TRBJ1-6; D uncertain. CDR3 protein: CASSLAGSRYNSPLHF. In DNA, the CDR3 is TGCGCCAGCAGCTTGGCGGGGTCGAGATATAATTCACCCCTCCACTTT.